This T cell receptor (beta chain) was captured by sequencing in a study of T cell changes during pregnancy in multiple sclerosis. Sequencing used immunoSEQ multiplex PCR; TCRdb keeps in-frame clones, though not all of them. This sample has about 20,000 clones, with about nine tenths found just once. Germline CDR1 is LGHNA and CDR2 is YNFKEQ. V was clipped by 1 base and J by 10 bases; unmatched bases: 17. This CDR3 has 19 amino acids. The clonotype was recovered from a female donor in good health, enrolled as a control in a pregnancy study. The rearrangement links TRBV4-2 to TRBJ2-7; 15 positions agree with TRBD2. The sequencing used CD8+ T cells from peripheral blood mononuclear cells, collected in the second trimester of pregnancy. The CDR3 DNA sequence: TGTGCCAGCAGCCAAGTCTCGGGGACTAGCGGGAGGTTTGGGTCTGATCAGTACTTC. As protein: CASSQVSGTSGRFGSDQYF.